These 12 T cell receptor beta chains were sequenced from one sample in a study of control samples from healthy donors and cancer patients. The protocol was immunoSEQ multiplex PCR, while the TCRdb copy is restricted to in-frame clones and leaves out a portion. The table includes roughly 150,000 clones, about nine tenths detected once. Material: blood. Receptor source: a man aged 25 to 40 in good health.

This rearrangement joins TRBV30 to TRBJ2-7; 7 nucleotides match TRBD1. J was trimmed by 2 bases and V by 2 bases; bases with no gene match: 6. There are 14 residues in the CDR3. The germline CDR1 and CDR2 sequences are GTSNPN and SVGIG (reference sequence). The DNA for the CDR3 is TGTGCCTGGAGTTGGGGACAGATAACCTACGAGCAGTACTTC. The encoded protein is CAWSWGQITYEQYF.

The rearrangement links TRBV24-1 to TRBJ2-1, with D perhaps matching TRBD1 (5 bases). Germline V CDR1 and CDR2: KGHDR, SFDVKD. V was trimmed by 11 bases and J by 3 bases, leaving 16 bases between them. The CDR3 is 14 residues long. The CDR3 spells CAIPSGPNYNEQFF. The CDR3 region has the DNA TGTGCCATCCCATCAGGGCCCAACTACAATGAGCAGTTCTTC.

Only a few counts were recorded for this clone. The rearrangement links TRBV24-1 to TRBJ1-1; TRBD1 might be the D (5 bases). Trimming removed 8 bases at V and 1 base at J, with 10 bases between. This CDR3 has 13 residues. Germline assignment: CDR1 KGHDR and CDR2 SFDVKD. The CDR3 spells CATTPGGNTEAFF. DNA of the CDR3: TGTGCCACCACGCCGGGGGGGAACACTGAAGCTTTCTTT.

The V call is TRBV4-3, the J call TRBJ2-6; D is uncertain. There are 16 residues in the CDR3. In germline, CDR1 is LGHNA, CDR2 YSLEER. Trimming left V 0 bases short and J 0 bases short, with 6 bases between. The CDR3 nucleotides read TGCGCCAGCAGCCAAGAGCCCAACTCTGGGGCCAACGTCCTGACTTTC. Translation gives CASSQEPNSGANVLTF.

The chain has TRBV5-6 and TRBJ2-1; 7 positions match TRBD1. Per germline, CDR1 SGHDT and CDR2 YYEEEE. Losses at the gene ends were 4 bases for V and 12 bases for J; bases not matched to a gene: 16. The CDR3 runs to 15 residues. The CDR3 region has the DNA TGTGCCAGCAGCCCGCCCGGGACAGAGATCTCCAGGCAGTTCTTC. It translates to CASSPPGTEISRQFF.

The chain recombines TRBV19 with TRBJ2-7, with a tentative D call TRBD2 (6 bases). This CDR3 is 16 amino acids long. Trimming pared 3 bases from V and 4 bases from J, leaving 19 bases between. Germline V lookup: CDR1 LNHDA, CDR2 SQIVND (reference sequence). The CDR3 region is CASSIDYAGRVYEQYF. The CDR3 DNA reads as TGTGCCAGTAGTATTGACTATGCGGGGCGCGTGTACGAGCAGTACTTC.

The chain carries TRBV7-2 and TRBJ1-4; no clear D gene. V was shortened by 1 base and J by 4 bases, with 7 bases between the two germline ends. CDR3 size: 14 residues. Germline V gives CDR1 SGHTA, CDR2 FQGNSA. The CDR3 bases are TGTGCCAGCAGCTTAGACCGGGGTAATGAAAAACTGTTTTTT. It yields the protein CASSLDRGNEKLFF. Complete variable domain (other parts from reference TRBV7-2 and TRBJ1-4): GAGVSQSPSNKVTEKGKDVELRCDPISGHTALYWYRQSLGQGLEFLIYFQGNSAPDKSGLPSDRFSAERTGGSVSTLTIQRTQQEDSAVYLCASSLDRGNEKLFFGSGTQLSVL.

V gene TRBV7-9 combines with J gene TRBJ1-3, with a tentative D call TRBD1 (5 bases). The V gene's germline CDR1 is SEHNR and CDR2 FQNEAQ (reference sequence). The CDR3 is 17 amino acids. With 5 bases removed from V and 4 bases from J, the gap between germline ends came to 21 bases. The CDR3 reads CASSTGGGPWSGNTIYF. DNA of the CDR3: TGTGCCAGCAGCACGGGGGGGGGACCGTGGTCCGGAAACACCATATATTTT.

This clone occurred once. This sample includes further DNA sequences coding for the same CDR3. The V gene is TRBV27, the J gene TRBJ2-2; D is unclear. Germline V gene sequence: CDR1 MNHEY, CDR2 SMNVEV (reference sequence). The CDR3 runs 12 residues. V lost 8 bases and J 5 bases, leaving 9 bases between the germline ends. In nucleotides, the CDR3 is TGTGCCAGCTCCTTTGGGACCGGGGAGCTGTTTTTT. It yields the protein CASSFGTGELFF.

J is TRBJ1-5 and V is TRBV5-1, with 7 positions matching TRBD1. Per germline, CDR1 SGHRS and CDR2 YFSETQ. The trim removed 1 base at V and 1 base at J, leaving 2 bases unmatched. The CDR3 consists of 15 residues. CDR3 coding DNA: TGCGCCAGCAGCTTGACAGGGGAGAGCAATCAGCCCCAGCATTTT. Its translation: CASSLTGESNQPQHF.

This rearrangement joins TRBV11-2 to TRBJ2-3; TRBD2 might be the D (6 bases). The CDR3 covers 14 residues. V shed 7 bases and J shed 0 bases, with 11 bases lying between them. Germline CDR1 reads SGHAT; CDR2 reads FQNNGV. The CDR3 nucleotides are TGTGCCAGCAACCCCGGAGGGAGCACAGATACGCAGTATTTT. Translating gives CASNPGGSTDTQYF.

The chain is built from TRBV7-2 and TRBJ2-2; no reliable D call. V shed 3 bases and J shed 4 bases, with 9 bases lying between them. Germline lookup yields CDR1 SGHTA and CDR2 FQGNSA. The CDR3 consists of 14 residues. CDR3 DNA: TGTGCCAGCAGCTTTGGGTCTCTCACCGGGGAGCTGTTTTTT. Translation gives CASSFGSLTGELFF.